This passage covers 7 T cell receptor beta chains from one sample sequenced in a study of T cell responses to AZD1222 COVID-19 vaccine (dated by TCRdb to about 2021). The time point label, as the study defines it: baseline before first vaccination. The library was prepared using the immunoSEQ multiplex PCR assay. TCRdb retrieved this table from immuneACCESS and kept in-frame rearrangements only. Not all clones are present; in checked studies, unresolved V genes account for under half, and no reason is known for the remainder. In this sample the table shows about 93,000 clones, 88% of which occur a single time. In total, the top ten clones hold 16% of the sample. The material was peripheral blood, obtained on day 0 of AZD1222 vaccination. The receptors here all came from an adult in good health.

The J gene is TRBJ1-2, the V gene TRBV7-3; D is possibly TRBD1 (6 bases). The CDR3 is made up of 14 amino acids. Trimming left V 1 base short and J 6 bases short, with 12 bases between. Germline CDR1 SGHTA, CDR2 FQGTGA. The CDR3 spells CASSLRGHEDGYTF. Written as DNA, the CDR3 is TGTGCCAGCAGCTTAAGGGGACATGAAGATGGCTACACCTTC. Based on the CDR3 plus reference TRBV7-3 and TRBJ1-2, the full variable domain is GAGVSQTPSNKVTEKGKYVELRCDPISGHTALYWYRQSLGQGPEFLIYFQGTGAADDSGLPNDRFFAVRPEGSVSTLKIQRTERGDSAVYLCASSLRGHEDGYTFGSGTRLTVV.

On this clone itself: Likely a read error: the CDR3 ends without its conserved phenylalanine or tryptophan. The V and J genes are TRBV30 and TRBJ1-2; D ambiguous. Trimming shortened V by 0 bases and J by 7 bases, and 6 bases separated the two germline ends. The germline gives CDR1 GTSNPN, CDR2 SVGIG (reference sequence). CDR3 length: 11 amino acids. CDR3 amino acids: CAWSVLGGYTL. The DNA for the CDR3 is TGTGCCTGGAGTGTACTGGGTGGCTACACCCTC.

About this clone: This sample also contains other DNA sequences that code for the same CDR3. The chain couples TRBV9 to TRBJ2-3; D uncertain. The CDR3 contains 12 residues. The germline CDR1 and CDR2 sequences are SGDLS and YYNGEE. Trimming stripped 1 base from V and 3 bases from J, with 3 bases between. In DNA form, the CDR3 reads TGTGCCAGCAGCGTATCAACAGATACGCAGTATTTT. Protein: CASSVSTDTQYF.

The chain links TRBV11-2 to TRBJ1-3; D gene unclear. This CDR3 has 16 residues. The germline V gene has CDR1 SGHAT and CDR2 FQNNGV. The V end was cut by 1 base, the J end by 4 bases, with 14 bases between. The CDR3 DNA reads TGTGCCAGCAGCTTAGCGGGAGGGAGTAGGGGAAACACCATATATTTT. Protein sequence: CASSLAGGSRGNTIYF.

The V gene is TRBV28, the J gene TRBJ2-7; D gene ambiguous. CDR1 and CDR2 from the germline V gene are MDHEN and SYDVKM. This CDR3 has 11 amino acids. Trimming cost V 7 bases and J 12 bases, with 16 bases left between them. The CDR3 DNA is TGTGCCAGCACCCTAGGGATGCCAATGTACTTC. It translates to CASTLGMPMYF.

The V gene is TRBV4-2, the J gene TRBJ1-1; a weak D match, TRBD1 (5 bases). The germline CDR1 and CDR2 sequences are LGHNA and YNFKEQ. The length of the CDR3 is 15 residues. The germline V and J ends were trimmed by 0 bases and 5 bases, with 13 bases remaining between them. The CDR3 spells CASSQEGAGRTEAFF. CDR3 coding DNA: TGTGCCAGCAGCCAAGAAGGGGCAGGGCGGACTGAAGCTTTCTTT.

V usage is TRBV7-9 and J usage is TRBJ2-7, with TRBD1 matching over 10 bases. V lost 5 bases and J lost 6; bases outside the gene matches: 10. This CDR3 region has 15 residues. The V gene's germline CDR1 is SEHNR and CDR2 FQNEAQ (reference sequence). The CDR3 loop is CASSPRQGAASEQYF. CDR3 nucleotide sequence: TGTGCCAGCAGCCCTAGACAGGGGGCGGCCTCCGAGCAGTACTTC.